Listed below are T cell receptor beta chains from one sample, sequenced in a study of T cells in localized non-small cell lung cancer. This table comes from immunoSEQ multiplex PCR, and its TCRdb copy is limited to in-frame clones, with some not included. The sample holds fewer than 50,000 clones, about 83% seen once. The specimen comprised PBMCs, sampled before any cancer treatment. These receptor sequences come from a man aged 40 to 69 with stage II lung adenocarcinoma. The CDR3 runs from the conserved cysteine through the conserved F or W. A D gene is named only where the DNA matches it firmly.

d_call j_call v_call cdr3_aa cdr3_nt
. TRBJ1-1 TRBV6-5 CASSYGGTEAFF TGTGCCAGCAGTTATGGGGGGACTGAAGCTTTCTTT
. TRBJ2-7 TRBV6-4 CASSPSPGGGEQYF TGTGCCAGCAGTCCCTCCCCAGGGGGGGGCGAGCAGTACTTC
. TRBJ2-7 TRBV11-2 CASSLETGTYEQYF TGTGCCAGCAGCTTAGAGACCGGAACCTACGAGCAGTACTTC
TRBD2 TRBJ2-7 TRBV7-6 CASSPREGSYEQYF TGTGCCAGCAGCCCCCGGGAGGGCTCCTACGAGCAGTACTTC
. TRBJ2-2 TRBV5-6 CASSLDGWTGELFF TGTGCCAGCAGCTTGGATGGGTGGACCGGGGAGCTGTTTTTT
TRBD1 TRBJ2-5 TRBV2 CASRMGQTQETQYF TGTGCCAGCAGGATGGGACAGACCCAAGAGACCCAGTACTTC
. TRBJ2-7 TRBV29-1 CSVIGGYYEQYF TGCAGCGTTATCGGAGGTTACTACGAGCAGTACTTC
. TRBJ2-1 TRBV29-1 CSVEGQGSWNEQFF TGCAGCGTTGAAGGGCAGGGAAGTTGGAATGAGCAGTTCTTC
. TRBJ2-3 TRBV18 CASTLDLGHRSTDTQYF TGTGCCAGCACGCTAGACCTGGGACACCGTTCCACAGATACGCAGTATTTT
TRBD1 TRBJ2-7 TRBV6-6 CASSWRGGQGAHEQYF TGTGCCAGCAGTTGGCGAGGCGGACAGGGGGCCCACGAGCAGTACTTC
TRBD1 TRBJ1-2 TRBV19 CASSDRGRRGYTF TGTGCCAGTAGTGACAGGGGGCGAAGGGGCTACACCTTC
. TRBJ1-1 TRBV27 CASSLGPNSIEAFF TGTGCCAGCAGTTTAGGACCCAATTCTATTGAAGCTTTCTTT
TRBD2 TRBJ2-5 TRBV6-6 CASSLSGAPGETQYF TGTGCCAGCAGCCTTAGCGGGGCCCCGGGGGAGACCCAGTACTTC
TRBD1 TRBJ1-5 TRBV10-3 CAISESGQGNQPQHF TGTGCCATCAGTGAGAGTGGACAGGGTAATCAGCCCCAGCATTTT
TRBD2 TRBJ2-3 TRBV9 CASSVASGVSTDTQYF TGTGCCAGCAGCGTAGCTAGCGGGGTCAGCACAGATACGCAGTATTTT
. TRBJ1-2 TRBV5-6 CASRSGEGVGGCTF TGTGCCAGCAGATCGGGTGAGGGAGTCGGCGGCTGCACCTTC
TRBD2 TRBJ2-1 TRBV10-3 CAISDPGLAVYNEQFF TGTGCCATCAGTGATCCGGGACTAGCGGTCTACAATGAGCAGTTCTTC